The 21 T cell receptor beta chains below all came from one sample that was sequenced in a study of T cell responses to AZD1222 COVID-19 vaccine (dated by TCRdb to about 2021). In the paper's terms, the time point label means: about 28 days (+/-7) after the second vaccine dose. Libraries were prepared through the immunoSEQ multiplex PCR assay. TCRdb retrieved this table from immuneACCESS and kept in-frame rearrangements only. Not all clones are present; in checked studies, unresolved V genes account for under half, and no reason is known for the remainder. For this sample there are tens of thousands of clones; about 81% appear just once. The top ten hold about 27% of the sample. The starting material was peripheral blood, obtained 28 days after the second AZD1222 dose. These receptors all come from an adult who received the AZD1222 COVID-19 vaccine.

The CDR3 DNA is TGTGCCAGCAGCTTAGGGGGACAGGCGGAGACCCAGTACTTC. This gives the protein CASSLGGQAETQYF. This chain connects TRBV7-8 to TRBJ2-5; 8 nucleotides match TRBD1. The CDR3 extends over 14 amino acids. Germline-derived CDR1 and CDR2 are SGHVS and FQNEAQ. The junction had 3 bases not matched to a gene; V was cut back by 1 base and J by 5 bases. Using reference TRBV7-8 and TRBJ2-5 for the parts outside the CDR3, the full variable domain is GAGVSQSPRYKVAKRGQDVALRCDPISGHVSLFWYQQALGQGPEFLTYFQNEAQLDKSGLPSDRFFAERPEGSVSTLKIQRTQQEDSAVYLCASSLGGQAETQYFGPGTRLLVL.

This clone showed up just once. The chain is built from TRBV2 and TRBJ2-3; a weak D match, TRBD1 (5 bases). Germline-derived CDR1 and CDR2 are SNHLY and FYNNEI. The V and J ends lost 1 base and 3 bases respectively, with 11 bases between them. The CDR3 covers 15 residues. CDR3 sequence (DNA): TGTGCCAGCAGTGAAGTAACCACAGGTACAGATACGCAGTATTTT. Its translation is CASSEVTTGTDTQYF.

The chain recombines TRBV6-1 with TRBJ1-6, with a weak D call TRBD1 (6 bases). V gave up 3 bases and J gave up 9 bases, with 12 bases separating them. CDR3 size: 14 residues. CDR1 and CDR2 (germline): MNHNS, SASEGT. CDR3 DNA: TGTGCCAGCAGTGACCCGGACAGAGTTTCACCCCTCCACTTT. Encoded protein: CASSDPDRVSPLHF.

Judged by abundance, this clone is medium-sized. This chain joins TRBV27 and TRBJ2-1; unclear D gene. Trimming shortened V by 3 bases and J by 6 bases, and 9 bases separated the two germline ends. This CDR3 is 13 amino acids long. Looked up from germline, CDR1 is MNHEY and CDR2 is SMNVEV (reference sequence). The CDR3 loop is CASSLSWANEQFF. CDR3 coding DNA: TGTGCCAGCAGTTTGTCCTGGGCCAATGAGCAGTTCTTC.

J is TRBJ2-1 and V is TRBV4-2; tentative D call: TRBD1 (6 bases). The CDR3 is 16 residues long. Germline CDR1 reads LGHNA; CDR2 reads YNFKEQ. V lost 0 bases, J lost 2 bases, and 11 bases lay in between. The CDR3 DNA follows: TGTGCCAGCAGCCAAGATCCCCAGGGGCCCTACAATGAGCAGTTCTTC. Protein product: CASSQDPQGPYNEQFF.

The CDR3 spells CASSLFLGREAFF. The CDR3 nucleotides read TGTGCCAGCAGCTTATTCCTGGGACGGGAAGCTTTCTTT. This sequence joins TRBV6-2 or TRBV6-3 and TRBJ1-1; D is possibly TRBD1 (5 bases). Trimming took 6 bases from V and 8 from J, leaving 16 bases between them. Germline values: CDR1 MNHEY, CDR2 SVGEGT. The CDR3 length is 13 residues.

The V call is TRBV10-3, the J call TRBJ1-5, with TRBD1 matching over 10 bases. V shed 4 bases and J 9 bases; nucleotides not matched to a gene: 3. The CDR3 is 13 amino acids. CDR1 is ENHRY, CDR2 SYGVKD, per germline. The CDR3 nucleotides read TGTGCCATCAGTGGGGGACAGGGGAGGCCCCAGCATTTT. This codes for CAISGGQGRPQHF.

The gene calls are TRBV19 and TRBJ2-4; maybe TRBD2 (5 bases). Germline V gene sequence: CDR1 LNHDA, CDR2 SQIVND (reference sequence). This CDR3 region has 15 residues. The ends were cut back, 1 base at V and 4 bases at J, with 11 bases in the middle. The CDR3: CASSIGWTGKNIQYF. DNA for the CDR3: TGTGCCAGTAGTATAGGTTGGACGGGGAAAAACATTCAGTACTTC.

This chain connects TRBV7-9 to TRBJ1-1, with D possibly matching TRBD1 (6 bases). V dropped 8 bases and J dropped 3 bases, with 19 bases sitting between them. There are 15 residues in the CDR3. Germline loops: CDR1 SEHNR, CDR2 FQNEAQ (reference sequence). DNA for the CDR3: TGTGCCAGCGCCAATACGGGAGGGGGGGACACTGAAGCTTTCTTT. It translates to CASANTGGGDTEAFF.

As to this clone: The same CDR3 is also encoded by other DNA sequences in this sample. The chain uses TRBV18 and TRBJ1-2, with 7 bases lining up with TRBD1. Germline CDR1 KGHSH, CDR2 LQKENI. Trimming removed 3 bases from V and 2 bases from J; junction bases left unmatched: 0. There are 13 residues in the CDR3. This chain's CDR3 is CASSPDRNYGYTF. In nucleotides, the CDR3 is TGTGCCAGCTCACCGGACAGGAACTATGGCTACACCTTC.

This chain uses TRBV30 with TRBJ1-3, with 7 positions matching TRBD1. Germline V CDR1 and CDR2: GTSNPN, SVGIG (reference sequence). Trimming removed 5 bases from V and 6 bases from J; junction bases left unmatched: 4. The CDR3 sequence is 12 residues long. The CDR3 spells CAWSTGLNTIYF. The DNA of the CDR3 is TGTGCCTGGTCGACAGGGCTAAACACCATATATTTT.

This chain connects TRBV11-2 to TRBJ2-1, with 7 bases matching TRBD2. There are 15 residues in the CDR3. Germline V gene lookup returns CDR1 SGHAT and CDR2 FQNNGV. The junction had 7 bases not matched to a gene; V was cut back by 5 bases and J by 3 bases. CDR3 region: CASSKGRGFYNEQFF. DNA of the CDR3: TGTGCCAGCAGCAAAGGGAGGGGATTCTACAATGAGCAGTTCTTC.

The rearrangement uses TRBV4-3 and TRBJ1-4, with D unresolved. The V end lost 0 bases, the J end lost 8 bases, and 16 bases lay between the germline ends. The CDR3 has 16 residues. Germline CDR1 is LGHNA and CDR2 is YSLEER. CDR3 DNA sequence: TGCGCCAGCAGCCAAGATTTGCTGAGAAAGGAGGAAAAACTGTTTTTT. Amino acid sequence: CASSQDLLRKEEKLFF.

The chain links TRBV5-8 to TRBJ1-1, with D possibly being TRBD1 (6 bases). Germline values: CDR1 SGHTS, CDR2 YDEGEE. The CDR3 is 14 amino acids. The V gene lost 0 bases and the J gene lost 2 bases, with 8 bases spanning the gap. CDR3 DNA sequence: TGTGCCAGCAGCTTGGCCGGGACAAACACTGAAGCTTTCTTT. Translation: CASSLAGTNTEAFF.

J is TRBJ1-4 and V is TRBV30; D might be TRBD1 (6 bases). Germline V gene data show CDR1 as GTSNPN and CDR2 as SVGIG (reference sequence). The CDR3 contains 13 residues. Trimming took off 8 bases at V and 3 bases at J, with 13 bases between the two ends. CDR3 sequence reads: CALRGQPNEKLFF. The CDR3 nucleotides read TGTGCCCTCAGAGGACAGCCTAATGAAAAACTGTTTTTT.

The chain joins TRBV28 to TRBJ2-4; the match to TRBD2 covers 15 bases. The length of the CDR3 is 18 residues. Germline assignment: CDR1 MDHEN and CDR2 SYDVKM. V shed 4 bases and J 5 bases; nucleotides not matched to a gene: 9. The DNA of the CDR3 is TGTGCCAGCAGTTCCCTGGGGACTAGCGGGAGGTTCCAAAACATTCAGTACTTC. Its protein product is CASSSLGTSGRFQNIQYF.

The CDR3 DNA follows: TGTGCCAGCTCACCAGGGGACTCCTCGAGGGACACTGAAGCTTTCTTT. Its protein is CASSPGDSSRDTEAFF. The chain has TRBV18 and TRBJ1-1, with D perhaps matching TRBD1 (5 bases). This CDR3 has 16 amino acids. Trimming left V 2 bases short and J 3 bases short, with 16 bases between. The germline V gene has CDR1 KGHSH and CDR2 LQKENI. Based on the CDR3 plus reference TRBV18 and TRBJ1-1, the full variable domain is NAGVMQNPRHLVRRRGQEARLRCSPMKGHSHVYWYRQLPEEGLKFMVYLQKENIIDESGMPKERFSAEFPKEGPSILRIQQVVRGDSAAYFCASSPGDSSRDTEAFFGQGTRLTVV.

The chain joins TRBV7-2 to TRBJ2-1; possibly TRBD2 for D (6 bases). Germline assignment: CDR1 SGHTA and CDR2 FQGNSA. This CDR3 spans 16 amino acids. V was cut by 1 base and J by 0 bases, with 10 bases left in between. The CDR3 loop is CASSLVGGNSYNEQFF. The CDR3 nucleotides are TGTGCCAGCAGCTTAGTCGGGGGAAACTCCTACAATGAGCAGTTCTTC.

The gene calls are TRBV19 and TRBJ2-3, with TRBD2 matching 9 bases. Per germline, CDR1 LNHDA and CDR2 SQIVND (reference sequence). The length of the CDR3 is 15 residues. V lost 3 bases, J lost 4 bases, and 5 bases stayed unmatched. This CDR3 is CASSMVREGPDTQYF. The CDR3 DNA is TGTGCCAGTAGTATGGTGCGGGAGGGGCCAGATACGCAGTATTTT.

The genes are TRBV28 and TRBJ1-2; D not resolved. This CDR3 is built from 14 residues. V lost 6 bases to trimming and J lost 0 bases, with 11 bases between them. Per the germline V gene, CDR1 is MDHEN and CDR2 is SYDVKM. In DNA, the CDR3 is TGTGCCAGCAGCCTAGGGTTAGCTAACTATGGCTACACCTTC. Amino acid sequence: CASSLGLANYGYTF.

The V gene is TRBV28, the J gene TRBJ1-4, with D uncertain. CDR3 length: 14 residues. CDR1 MDHEN and CDR2 SYDVKM come from the germline V gene. Trimming took off 7 bases at V and 3 bases at J, with 12 bases between the two ends. CDR3 bases: TGTGCCAGCATTTCTTTGGTAGCTAATGAAAAACTGTTTTTT. This translates into CASISLVANEKLFF. Full variable domain (missing parts from reference TRBV28 and TRBJ1-4): DVKVTQSSRYLVKRTGEKVFLECVQDMDHENMFWYRQDPGLGLRLIYFSYDVKMKEKGDIPEGYSVSREKKERFSLILESASTNQTSMYLCASISLVANEKLFFGSGTQLSVL.